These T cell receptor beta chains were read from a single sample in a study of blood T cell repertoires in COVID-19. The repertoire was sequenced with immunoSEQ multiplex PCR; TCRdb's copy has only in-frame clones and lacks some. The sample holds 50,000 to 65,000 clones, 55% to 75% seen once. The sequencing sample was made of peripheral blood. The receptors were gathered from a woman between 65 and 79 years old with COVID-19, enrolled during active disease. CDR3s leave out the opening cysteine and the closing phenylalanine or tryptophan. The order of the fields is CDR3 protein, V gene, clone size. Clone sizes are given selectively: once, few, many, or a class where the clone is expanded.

ASSLGTRGDEQF | TRBV27 | -
ASSLGGPGGFDEQF | TRBV7-2 | -
ASSTLAGGPNEQF | TRBV5-1 | -
ASSNLQGAGYNEQF | TRBV27 | -
ASSIGGDPRGYT | TRBV19 | -
ASSPGGEKLF | TRBV5-1 | -
ASSQLRTGGSYGYT | TRBV3-1/TRBV3-2 | few
ASSTGRSNTEAF | TRBV4-3 | -
ASRSQGARQF | TRBV6-5 | -
ASSYSVLMNTEAF | TRBV6-5 | -